Each of the 26 T cell receptor beta chains below was sequenced from the same sample in a study of glioma-infiltrating T cells. TCR alpha and beta CDR3 regions were amplified from RNA using iRepertoire nested multiplex PCR. TCRdb itself ran the multiplex PCR reads through MiXCR, one entry per CDR3 protein. The sample records some 110,000 distinct CDR3 sequences, roughly 24% being singletons. The sample taken for sequencing was glioma tissue, nonneoplastic brain tissue, or PBMCs (not recorded which). These receptors were taken from a human donor with low-grade glioma or glioblastoma, undergoing nonglioma brain surgery, or in good health (not recorded which).

The table lists this clonotype with many counts. The chain joins TRBV19 to TRBJ2-1; 11 nucleotides line up with TRBD2. Losses at the gene ends were 5 bases for V and 8 bases for J; bases not matched to a gene: 5. Per germline, CDR1 LNHDA and CDR2 SQIVND (reference sequence). This CDR3 contains 14 residues. As DNA, the CDR3 is TGTGCCAGTAGTGCTGTAGCGGGAGGGGATGAGCAGTTCTTC. This translates into CASSAVAGGDEQFF.

The rearrangement uses TRBV5-1 and TRBJ2-7, with 7 bases that match TRBD1. The trim removed 4 bases at V and 3 bases at J, leaving 10 bases unmatched. In germline, CDR1 is SGHRS, CDR2 YFSETQ. The CDR3 covers 15 residues. The CDR3 sequence: CASSRSGTESYEQYF. Here the CDR3 DNA reads TGCGCCAGCAGCCGATCCGGGACAGAAAGCTACGAGCAGTACTTC.

Worth noting for this clonotype: One base away lies a much larger clone, so this may be a sequencing read error. This chain uses TRBV18 with TRBJ2-7; D is undetermined. V was clipped by 1 base and J by 0 bases, with 10 bases between them. The germline V gene has CDR1 KGHSH and CDR2 LQKENI. The length of the CDR3 is 15 residues. The CDR3, as DNA: TGTGCCAGCTCACCACGCGGTTCAAGCTCCTACGAGCAGTACTTC. This codes for CASSPRGSSSYEQYF.

The table lists this clonotype with many counts. This rearrangement joins TRBV4-3 to TRBJ1-2; 7 nucleotides align to TRBD1. Germline CDR1 is LGHNA and CDR2 is YSLEER. This CDR3 has 15 residues. V lost 3 bases and J lost 3; bases outside the gene matches: 7. The CDR3 DNA reads as TGCGCCAGCAGCCAGATAGACCAGGGGGACTATGGCTACACCTTC. Protein: CASSQIDQGDYGYTF.

Concerning this clonotype itself: A single base separates this from a much larger clone, so it may be a read error. The J gene is TRBJ1-1, the V gene TRBV4-2; no definite D call. This CDR3 comprises 14 residues. The germline CDR1 and CDR2 sequences are LGHNA and YNFKEQ. CDR3 nucleotide sequence: TGTGCCAGCAGCCGAGACGGAAAGAACACTGGAGCTTTCTTT. Translating gives CASSRDGKNTGAFF.

The rearrangement links TRBV6-6 to TRBJ2-3, with a tentative D call TRBD1 (6 bases). CDR3 length: 15 amino acids. Between the trimmed V and J ends, which lost 6 bases and 4 bases, there was a span of 17 bases. Looked up from germline, CDR1 is MNHNY and CDR2 is SVGAGI (reference sequence). The DNA of the CDR3 is TGTGCCAGCAGACCGCTTCCGGGACAATCAGATACGCAGTATTTT. This codes for CASRPLPGQSDTQYF.

The rearrangement joins TRBV12-3 or TRBV12-4 to TRBJ2-1, with no clear D. Trimming shortened V by 1 base and J by 2 bases, and 9 bases separated the two germline ends. The CDR3 runs to 15 residues. The chain's CDR3 is CASSLEALTYNEQFF. In DNA, the CDR3 is TGTGCCAGCAGTTTAGAAGCTCTAACCTACAATGAGCAGTTCTTC.

Details on this clonotype: This may be a read error, as it is one base from a much larger clone. V gene TRBV7-2 combines with J gene TRBJ2-5, with D unclear. Per the germline V gene, CDR1 is SGHTA and CDR2 is FQGNSA. Trimming removed 7 bases at V and 0 bases at J, with 6 bases between. This CDR3 has 12 residues. As DNA, the CDR3 is TGTGCCAGCACCCTGTACCAAGAGACCCAGTACTTC. It codes for CASTLYQETQYF.

V usage is TRBV9 and J usage is TRBJ1-5; weak D call: TRBD1 (6 bases). This CDR3 spans 14 amino acids. The V gene lost 2 bases and the J gene lost 3 bases, with 9 bases spanning the gap. Germline V lookup: CDR1 SGDLS, CDR2 YYNGEE. This CDR3 reads CASSVDSDNQPQHF. CDR3 bases: TGTGCCAGCAGCGTGGACAGTGACAATCAGCCCCAGCATTTT.

This clonotype was counted ten times or more. The V and J genes are TRBV20-1 and TRBJ2-1, with D possibly matching TRBD2 (6 bases). CDR1 is DFQATT and CDR2 is SNEGSKA in the germline V gene (reference sequence). The length of the CDR3 is 14 residues. The germline V and J ends were trimmed by 6 bases and 0 bases, with 12 bases remaining between them. The CDR3 is CSAWDSSSYNEQFF. The CDR3 DNA sequence: TGCAGTGCGTGGGACTCCAGCTCCTACAATGAGCAGTTCTTC.

In the case of this clonotype: With a much larger clone just one base away, this may be a read error. The genes are TRBV7-2 and TRBJ2-7; TRBD2 aligns across 7 bases. This CDR3 is 17 amino acids long. CDR1 is SGHTA, CDR2 FQGNSA, per germline. The CDR3 spells CAGSLSTGAGANYEQYF. DNA of the CDR3: TGTGCCGGCAGCTTATCCACCGGGGCGGGAGCTAATTACGAGCAGTACTTC. The full variable domain, its missing parts supplied by reference TRBV7-2 and TRBJ2-7, is GAGVSQSPSNKVTEKGKDVELRCDPISGHTALYWYRQSLGQGLEFLIYFQGNSAPDKSGLPSDRFSAERTGGSVSTLTIQRTQQEDSAVYLCAGSLSTGAGANYEQYFGPGTRLTVT.

Ten or more counts support this clonotype. This chain joins TRBV10-3 and TRBJ2-2; 10 bases are a match to TRBD1. Germline V gene data show CDR1 as ENHRY and CDR2 as SYGVKD. The ends lost 8 bases at V and 5 bases at J; junction bases unmatched: 11. CDR3 length equals 16 residues. The CDR3 protein is CAIGGSRDRGTGELFF. The CDR3 DNA sequence: TGTGCCATCGGAGGGAGCCGGGACAGGGGAACCGGGGAGCTGTTTTTT.

This clonotype was picked up many times. This chain uses TRBV2 with TRBJ2-3; no clear D. This CDR3 is built from 13 residues. The germline V and J ends were trimmed by 6 bases and 0 bases, with 7 bases remaining between them. Germline values: CDR1 SNHLY, CDR2 FYNNEI. The DNA of the CDR3 is TGTGCCAGCAGGCGGCTCAGCACAGATACGCAGTATTTT. As protein: CASRRLSTDTQYF.

This clonotype was detected ten times or more. This sequence joins TRBV7-9 and TRBJ1-1; 11 bases match TRBD1. The CDR3 is made up of 15 amino acids. After removal of 7 bases from V and 5 bases from J, the junction contained 9 bases not matched to a gene. The germline V gene encodes CDR1 SEHNR and CDR2 FQNEAQ (reference sequence). The DNA for the CDR3 is TGTGCCAGCACCCCAAACCGGGACAGGGGGACTGAAGCTTTCTTT. It codes for CASTPNRDRGTEAFF.

The J gene is TRBJ2-7, the V gene TRBV29-1; possibly TRBD1 for D (6 bases). Germline V gene lookup returns CDR1 SQVTM and CDR2 ANQGSEA. Trimming pared 6 bases from V and 2 bases from J, leaving 11 bases between. The CDR3 consists of 12 residues. As DNA, the CDR3 is TGCAGCGTGGCACAGGGTACCTACGAGCAGTACTTC. Its translation: CSVAQGTYEQYF.

This clonotype was counted at least ten times. This chain connects TRBV29-1 to TRBJ2-7, with a tentative D call TRBD1 (5 bases). V lost 7 bases, J lost 3 bases, and 16 bases lay in between. CDR3 length equals 13 residues. CDR1 and CDR2 (germline): SQVTM, ANQGSEA. Here the CDR3 reads CSAGKGHSYEQYF. CDR3 in DNA: TGCAGCGCCGGAAAAGGACACAGCTACGAGCAGTACTTC.

This clonotype was observed many times. The chain joins TRBV6-6 to TRBJ2-5; 7 positions match TRBD1. Looked up from germline, CDR1 is MNHNY and CDR2 is SVGAGI (reference sequence). The junction had 14 bases not matched to a gene; V was cut back by 2 bases and J by 5 bases. This CDR3 is built from 17 residues. The CDR3 loop reads CASSYLNWTGGKETQYF. DNA for the CDR3: TGTGCCAGCAGTTACCTCAACTGGACAGGCGGCAAGGAGACCCAGTACTTC.

Only one count was recorded for this clonotype. A much more abundant neighbour one base away suggests this may be a read error. The J gene is TRBJ2-7, the V gene TRBV4-3, with D possibly matching TRBD1 (6 bases). This CDR3 region has 15 residues. Germline lookup yields CDR1 LGHNA and CDR2 YSLEER. Trimming shortened V by 6 bases and J by 0 bases, and 15 bases separated the two germline ends. This chain's CDR3 is CASSRGKTGSYEQYF. The CDR3 bases are TGCGCCAGCAGTCGAGGCAAGACAGGCTCCTACGAGCAGTACTTC.

The gene calls are TRBV10-3 and TRBJ2-7; D may match TRBD1 or TRBD2 (5 bases each). This CDR3 region has 14 residues. Trimming removed 6 bases from V and 6 bases from J, with 18 bases in between. Germline lookup yields CDR1 ENHRY and CDR2 SYGVKD. The CDR3 nucleotides are TGTGCCATCAGCCCGGGACCTCAGAGCGCCGAGCAGTACTTC. It specifies CAISPGPQSAEQYF.

The chain links TRBV6-2 or TRBV6-3 to TRBJ2-3, with D unresolved. The CDR3 runs to 13 residues. Germline V gene lookup returns CDR1 MNHEY and CDR2 SVGEGT. V was clipped by 4 bases and J by 3 bases, with 8 bases between them. CDR3 DNA sequence: TGTGCCAGCAGTTCCACGAGTACAGATACGCAGTATTTT. It specifies CASSSTSTDTQYF.

Notes on this clonotype: One end of the junction is discordant with germline, which a read error may explain. V is TRBV27 and J is TRBJ1-4; weak D call: TRBD1 (5 bases). The CDR3 is 16 residues long. Per germline, CDR1 MNHEY and CDR2 SMNVEV (reference sequence). The CDR3 reads CASSLRGSPTNEKLLF. CDR3 coding DNA: TGTGCCAGCAGTTTAAGGGGTTCACCAACTAATGAAAAACTGCTTTTC.

There are a few counts of this clonotype. This chain links TRBV11-3 with TRBJ2-3; possibly TRBD1 for D (6 bases). The CDR3 extends over 15 amino acids. Germline V gives CDR1 SGHNT, CDR2 YENEEA. The ends were cut back, 1 base at V and 0 bases at J, with 8 bases in the middle. This CDR3 is CASSLVGASTDTQYF. The DNA of the CDR3 is TGTGCCAGCAGCTTAGTGGGGGCTAGCACAGATACGCAGTATTTT.

This rearrangement joins TRBV6-5 to TRBJ2-3; 9 bases line up with TRBD2. Germline V gene lookup returns CDR1 MNHEY and CDR2 SVGAGI. With 0 bases clipped from V and 0 bases from J, the junction kept 16 bases outside the gene matches. The CDR3 extends over 21 amino acids. The CDR3 protein is CASSYSKTSGPRGVSTDTQYF. Written as DNA, the CDR3 is TGTGCCAGCAGTTACTCGAAGACTAGCGGCCCGCGAGGCGTTAGCACAGATACGCAGTATTTT.

This clonotype was counted ten times or more. This chain uses TRBV3-1 with TRBJ2-1; 8 nucleotides line up with TRBD2. The CDR3 spans 17 residues. The V gene's germline CDR1 is LGHDT and CDR2 YNNKEL (reference sequence). Trimming took 3 bases from V and 2 from J; bases not matched to a gene: 9. The CDR3 here is CASSHKRAGVAYNEQFF. In DNA form, the CDR3 reads TGTGCCAGCAGCCATAAACGAGCGGGAGTCGCCTACAATGAGCAGTTCTTC.

This clonotype has at least ten counts. The chain links TRBV6-2 or TRBV6-3 to TRBJ2-3; tentatively, D is TRBD2 (5 bases). The germline V gene encodes CDR1 MNHEY and CDR2 SVGEGT. The CDR3 totals 15 residues. Trimming took 4 bases from V and 3 from J, leaving 14 bases between them. CDR3 protein: CASSSGNSFTDTQYF. As DNA, the CDR3 is TGTGCCAGCAGTTCCGGGAACAGCTTTACAGATACGCAGTATTTT.

This clonotype was seen more than once but under ten times. This rearrangement joins TRBV19 to TRBJ2-1; D is possibly TRBD1 (6 bases). The CDR3 is 15 amino acids. V gave up 5 bases and J gave up 6 bases, with 17 bases separating them. The germline V gene has CDR1 LNHDA and CDR2 SQIVND (reference sequence). This CDR3 is CASSRRDNLFNEQFF. In DNA, the CDR3 is TGTGCCAGTAGTCGCCGGGACAATTTATTCAATGAGCAGTTCTTC.